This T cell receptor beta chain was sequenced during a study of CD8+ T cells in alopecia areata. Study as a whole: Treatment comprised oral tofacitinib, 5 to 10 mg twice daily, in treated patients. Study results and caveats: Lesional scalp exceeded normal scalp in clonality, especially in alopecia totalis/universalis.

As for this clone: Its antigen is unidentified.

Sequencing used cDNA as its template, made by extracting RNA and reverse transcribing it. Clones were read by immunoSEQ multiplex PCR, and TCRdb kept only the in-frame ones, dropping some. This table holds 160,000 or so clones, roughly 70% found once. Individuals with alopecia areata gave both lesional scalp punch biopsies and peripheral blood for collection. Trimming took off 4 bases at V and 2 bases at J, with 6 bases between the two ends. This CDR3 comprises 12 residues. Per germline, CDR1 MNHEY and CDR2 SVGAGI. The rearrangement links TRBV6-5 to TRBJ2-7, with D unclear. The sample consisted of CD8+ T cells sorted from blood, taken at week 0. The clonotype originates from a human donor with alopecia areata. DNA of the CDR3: TGTGCCAGCAGTTCCTCGGCCTACGAGCAGTACTTC. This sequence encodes CASSSSAYEQYF.